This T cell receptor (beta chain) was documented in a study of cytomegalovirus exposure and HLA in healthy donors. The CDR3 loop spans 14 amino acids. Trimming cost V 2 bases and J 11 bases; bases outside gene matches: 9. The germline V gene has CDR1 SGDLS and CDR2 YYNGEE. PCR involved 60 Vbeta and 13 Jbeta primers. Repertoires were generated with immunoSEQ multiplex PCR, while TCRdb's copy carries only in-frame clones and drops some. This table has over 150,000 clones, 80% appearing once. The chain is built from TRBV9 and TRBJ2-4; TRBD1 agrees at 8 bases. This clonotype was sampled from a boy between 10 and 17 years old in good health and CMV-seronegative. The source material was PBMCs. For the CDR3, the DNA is TGTGCCAGCAGCGTCGGAGACAGGGGTAATTTTCAGTACTTC. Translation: CASSVGDRGNFQYF.